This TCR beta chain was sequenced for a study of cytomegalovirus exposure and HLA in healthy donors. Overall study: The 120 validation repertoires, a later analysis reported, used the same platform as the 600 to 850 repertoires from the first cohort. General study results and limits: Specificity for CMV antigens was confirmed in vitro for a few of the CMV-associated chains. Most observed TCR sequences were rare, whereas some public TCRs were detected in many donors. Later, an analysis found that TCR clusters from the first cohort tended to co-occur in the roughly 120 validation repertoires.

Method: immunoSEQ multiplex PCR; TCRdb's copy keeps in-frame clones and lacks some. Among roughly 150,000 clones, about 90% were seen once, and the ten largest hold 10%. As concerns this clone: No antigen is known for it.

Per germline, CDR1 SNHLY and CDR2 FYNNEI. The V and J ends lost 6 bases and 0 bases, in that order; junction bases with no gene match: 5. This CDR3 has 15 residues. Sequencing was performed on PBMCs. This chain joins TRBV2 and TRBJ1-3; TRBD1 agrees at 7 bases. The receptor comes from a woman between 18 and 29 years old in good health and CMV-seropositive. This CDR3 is CASREGAFSGNTIYF. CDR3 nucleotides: TGTGCCAGCAGGGAGGGGGCCTTCTCTGGAAACACCATATATTTT. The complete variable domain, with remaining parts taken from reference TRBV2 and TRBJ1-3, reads EPEVTQTPSHQVTQMGQEVILRCVPISNHLYFYWYRQILGQKVEFLVSFYNNEISEKSEIFDDQFSVERPDGSNFTLKIRSTKLEDSAMYFCASREGAFSGNTIYFGEGSWLTVV.